What follows are 3 T cell receptor beta chains derived from one specimen sequenced in a study of blood T cell repertoires in COVID-19. The method was immunoSEQ multiplex PCR; TCRdb's version includes in-frame clones alone and lacks a portion of them. Of fewer than 200,000 clones in the sample, just under 90% were seen once. Sequenced: peripheral blood. These receptors were obtained from a woman aged 18-29 years who had recovered from COVID-19.

This rearrangement joins TRBV4-3 to TRBJ2-3; 8 bases are shared with TRBD2. V was pared by 1 base and J by 3 bases, with 15 bases of the junction left unmatched. Germline V CDR1 and CDR2: LGHNA, YSLEER. CDR3 length equals 19 residues. The CDR3 here is CASSQGGWYQREFTDTQYF. The CDR3 DNA reads as TGCGCCAGCAGCCAAGGGGGGTGGTATCAGCGGGAGTTTACAGATACGCAGTATTTT.

The chain joins TRBV20-1 to TRBJ1-2; no definite D call. The CDR3 sequence is 16 residues long. Trimming took 3 bases from V and 3 from J, leaving 20 bases between them. Germline V gene data show CDR1 as DFQATT and CDR2 as SNEGSKA (reference sequence). Here the CDR3 reads CSASAPPGGLHYGYTF. CDR3 nucleotide sequence: TGCAGTGCTAGTGCTCCCCCCGGCGGACTTCACTATGGCTACACCTTC.

The chain recombines TRBV6-6 with TRBJ2-1; perhaps TRBD1 as D (5 bases). The V end was cut by 2 bases, the J end by 9 bases, with 11 bases between. The CDR3 has 13 residues. Germline CDR1 reads MNHNY; CDR2 reads SVGAGI (reference sequence). The CDR3 here is CASSYQGQFEQFF. The DNA for the CDR3 is TGTGCCAGCAGTTACCAAGGACAATTTGAGCAGTTCTTC.